This is a list of T cell receptor beta chains from one sample in a study of CD8 T cells in Susac syndrome. TCRdb re-analysed the immunoSEQ multiplex PCR reads in MiXCR, keeping a single row per CDR3 protein. The data hold 150,000 to 200,000 distinct CDR3 sequences, with 90% to 95% observed a single time. The sample comprised CD4+ T cells from PBMCs. The receptors derive from a human donor in good health. Both conserved end residues are part of each CDR3. D genes are given only for firm matches. A row's size may be missing; if present it is once, few, many or a size class.

>-|-|TRBV7-9|TRBJ2-7
TGTGCCAGCAGCTTAGATTTACGGATCGAGCAGTACTTC
CASSLDLRIEQYF
>-|-|TRBV10-3|TRBJ1-4
TGTGCCATCAGTGATCCGAATGAAAAACTGTTTTTT
CAISDPNEKLFF
>-|-|TRBV4-3|TRBJ1-6
TGCGCCAGCAGCCAAGACGGGGCGGGGAATTCACCCCTCCACTTT
CASSQDGAGNSPLHF
>once|-|TRBV4-3|TRBJ2-7
TGCGCCAGCAGCCAAGATACAGGATCCTACGAGCAGTACTTC
CASSQDTGSYEQYF
>-|TRBD1|TRBV3-1|TRBJ1-6
TGTGCCAGCAGCAAGACCGGGACAGAGATTATGTATTCACCCCTCCACTTT
CASSKTGTEIMYSPLHF
>-|TRBD1|TRBV3-1|TRBJ1-2
TGTGCCAGCAGCCAATCCCCCCAGGGGGGCTATGGCTACACCTTC
CASSQSPQGGYGYTF
>-|TRBD1|TRBV28|TRBJ1-5
TGTGCCAGCAGGACAGGGTTCAATCAGCCCCAGCATTTT
CASRTGFNQPQHF
>-|-|TRBV20-1|TRBJ1-5
TGCAGTGCCGCGGTGTTGGAGGGTAATCAGCCCCAGCATTTT
CSAAVLEGNQPQHF
>-|-|TRBV6-5|TRBJ2-5
TGTGCCAGCAGGGACAGGGGCCTAGCGGGGGCCCAGTACTTC
CASRDRGLAGAQYF
>-|-|TRBV4-3|TRBJ1-2
TGCGCCAGCAGCCAAGGGGCCACAGGGAACTATGGCTACACCTTC
CASSQGATGNYGYTF
>-|-|TRBV30|TRBJ1-2
TGTGCCTGGAGAACCCGTCCAGGGAATAACTATGGCTACACCTTC
CAWRTRPGNNYGYTF
>-|-|TRBV5-1|TRBJ1-1
TGCGCCAGCAGCTTGGAAGGGGAACCCTCCACTGAAGCTTTCTTT
CASSLEGEPSTEAFF
>-|-|TRBV3-1|TRBJ2-5
TGTGCCAGCAGCCAAGAGTCGGCTATACGTCAAGAGACCCAGTACTTC
CASSQESAIRQETQYF
>-|-|TRBV9|TRBJ2-3
TGTGCCAGCAGCGTAGAGCGCCCCCCTGATACGCAGTATTTT
CASSVERPPDTQYF
>-|-|TRBV25-1|TRBJ2-1
TGTGCCAGCAGTGAATCTGGAAGATCAACCTACAATGAGCAGTTCTTC
CASSESGRSTYNEQFF
>-|-|TRBV7-2|TRBJ2-3
TGTGCCAGCAGCTTGGGGGGCGTCCCAGATACGCAGTATTTT
CASSLGGVPDTQYF
>-|-|TRBV29-1|TRBJ2-1
TGCAGCGTTCCTCACAAGGCCAAGGGGAATGAGCAGTTCTTC
CSVPHKAKGNEQFF
>-|-|TRBV3-1|TRBJ2-1
TGTGCCAGCAGCCAATTGGCAAATGAGCAGTTCTTC
CASSQLANEQFF
>-|-|TRBV18|TRBJ1-2
TGTGCCAGCTCACCCAGCTCGGCTAACTATGGCTACACCTTC
CASSPSSANYGYTF
>once|-|TRBV6-5|TRBJ1-5
TGTGCCAGCAGTTACTCGTTCAGAGTACCGTATAGCAATCAGCCCCAGCATTTT
CASSYSFRVPYSNQPQHF
>-|-|TRBV19|TRBJ2-5
TGTGCCAGTACACGGTCAACCCAAGAGACCCAGTACTTC
CASTRSTQETQYF
>-|TRBD1|TRBV29-1|TRBJ2-5
TGCAGCGTTGCAATAGGGACAGGGAGGGAAGAGACCCAGTACTTC
CSVAIGTGREETQYF
>once|TRBD1|TRBV9|TRBJ2-5
TGTGCCAGCAGCGCCCAGGACAGGGGGGCCCAAGAGACCCAGTACTTC
CASSAQDRGAQETQYF
>few|-|TRBV12-3/TRBV12-4|TRBJ1-1
TGTGCCAGCAGTTTAGTTGGGGGGAACACTGAAGCTTTCTTT
CASSLVGGNTEAFF
>-|-|TRBV6-2/TRBV6-3|TRBJ2-7
TGTGCCAGCAGAAGAGGGGTGGGCCCCTACGAGCAGTACTTC
CASRRGVGPYEQYF
>-|-|TRBV15|TRBJ2-1
TGTGCCACCAGCAGAGATTTGGCTAGGCGGTTCTTC
CATSRDLARRFF
>-|TRBD2|TRBV28|TRBJ2-7
TGTGCCAGCAGCGACGGGGGGGGCGTGCAGTACTTC
CASSDGGGVQYF
>-|TRBD2|TRBV6-5|TRBJ2-5
TGTGCCAGCAGTTACTCGTACGGGGGGGGAGAGACCCAGTACTTC
CASSYSYGGGETQYF
>-|-|TRBV7-3|TRBJ1-2
TGTGCCAGCAGCCCCCAACCGGGACCCCGCTATGGCTACACCTTC
CASSPQPGPRYGYTF
>-|-|TRBV30|TRBJ1-2
TGTGCCTGTCCAGTAGCTGGCCTAAACTATGGCTACACCTTC
CACPVAGLNYGYTF
>-|TRBD1|TRBV3-1|TRBJ1-5
TGTGCCAGCAGCCAGGGGGTGGGACAGGGTGAACAGCCCCAGCATTTT
CASSQGVGQGEQPQHF
>-|-|TRBV20-1|TRBJ2-5
TGCAGTGCTAGAGAAGCCACCCAGGGTGGCGTGGAGACCCAGTACTTC
CSAREATQGGVETQYF
>-|-|TRBV4-3|TRBJ1-5
TGCGCCAGCAGCCAAGAACCAGGGGCAGGCAATCAGCCCCAGCATTTT
CASSQEPGAGNQPQHF
>once|-|TRBV9|TRBJ2-3
TGTGCCAGCAGCGTAGGGGGGGCAGATACGCAGTATTTT
CASSVGGADTQYF
>-|TRBD2|TRBV7-9|TRBJ2-1
TGTGCCAGCAGCTACAGACTAGCGGAGCAGTTCTTC
CASSYRLAEQFF
>-|-|TRBV11-2|TRBJ2-1
TGTGCCAGCAGCCCGATGGGTGAGCAGTTCTTC
CASSPMGEQFF
>-|-|TRBV5-1|TRBJ2-1
TGCGCCAGCAGCTTGGAGACTACAGGCACTGAGCAGTTCTTC
CASSLETTGTEQFF
>-|-|TRBV12-5|TRBJ2-1
TGTGCTAGTGGGACTCCGCCGGGTGAGCAGTTCTTC
CASGTPPGEQFF
>-|TRBD2|TRBV20-1|TRBJ2-3
TGCAGTGCTGGGCCTAGCGGCTCCACAGATACGCAGTATTTT
CSAGPSGSTDTQYF
>-|-|TRBV30|TRBJ1-1
TGTGCCTGGAGTGTACAAAGGGTGAGGACTTTCTTT
CAWSVQRVRTFF
>-|-|TRBV7-2|TRBJ2-5
TGTGCCAGCAGCTTATTCGGTGGGGTGCGAGAGACCCAGTACTTC
CASSLFGGVRETQYF
>-|-|TRBV20-1|TRBJ1-1
TGCAGTGCTAGAGATCCCCGGGGGGGGACTGAAGCTTTCTTT
CSARDPRGGTEAFF
>-|-|TRBV29-1|TRBJ2-2
TGCAGCGGCCGGGACACCGGGGAGCTGTTTTTT
CSGRDTGELFF
>-|-|TRBV3-1|TRBJ1-1
TGTGCCAGCAGTTTGGGACGGAACACTGAAGCTTTCTTT
CASSLGRNTEAFF
>-|TRBD2|TRBV4-3|TRBJ2-3
TGCGCCAGCAGCCCTAGTCCCGGACTAGGGGCGCAGTATTTT
CASSPSPGLGAQYF
>-|-|TRBV28|TRBJ1-2
TGTGCCAGCAGTTCGACAGACTATGGCTACACCTTC
CASSSTDYGYTF
>-|-|TRBV20-1|TRBJ1-1
TGCAGTGCTACAACGACAGGGAACACTGAAGCTTTCTTT
CSATTTGNTEAFF
>-|-|TRBV5-1|TRBJ1-2
TGCGCCAGCAGCTTGGGTGGCCTGGGCCACTATGGCTACACCTTC
CASSLGGLGHYGYTF
>-|TRBD1|TRBV5-4|TRBJ1-6
TGTGCCAGCAGCCTAGAGGGGGCGGTTGGATCACCCCTCCACTTT
CASSLEGAVGSPLHF
>-|-|TRBV29-1|TRBJ2-3
TGCAGCGTGAGTCCGCCCCCGTCGGATACGCAGTATTTT
CSVSPPPSDTQYF
>-|TRBD1|TRBV29-1|TRBJ2-1
TGCAGCGATCGGATATACGACAGGGCCAATGAGCAGTTCTTC
CSDRIYDRANEQFF
>once|TRBD1|TRBV9|TRBJ2-5
TGTGCCAGCAGCCCCGGGACAGGGCGTAGAGAGACCCAGTACTTC
CASSPGTGRRETQYF